These 13 T cell receptor beta chains share one sample of origin, sequenced in a study of T and B cells in COVID-19 patients. TRB rearrangements were amplified by multiplex PCR with BIOMED2 TRB-A/B primers. TCRdb re-analysed the multiplex PCR reads in MiXCR, keeping a single row per CDR3 protein. The sample gives roughly 23,000 distinct CDR3 sequences, 29% of which show up once; under 3.5% is in the top ten. From blood, roughly 220-550 ng of genomic DNA served as TRB template. Input material: blood. Source of these receptors: a human donor who had recovered from COVID-19.

This clonotype was observed a handful of times. One end of the junction does not line up with germline, which may come from a read error. The J gene is TRBJ2-5, the V gene TRBV10-3; D is perhaps TRBD2 (6 bases). The CDR3 extends over 15 amino acids. The germline V gene encodes CDR1 ENHRY and CDR2 SYGVKD. The CDR3 nucleotides read TGTGCCAGCAGTGACCGCCTAGCGCGCCAAGAGACCCAGTACTTC. Residues: CASSDRLARQETQYF.

The chain employs TRBV18 and TRBJ2-5, with a possible D match to TRBD2 (6 bases). Trimming pared 8 bases from V and 4 bases from J, leaving 14 bases between. CDR3 size: 13 residues. Germline CDR1 KGHSH, CDR2 LQKENI. This chain's CDR3 is CASNRDGGETQYF. CDR3 DNA: TGTGCCAGCAATCGAGACGGGGGAGAGACCCAGTACTTC.

J is TRBJ2-5 and V is TRBV10-3, with TRBD2 identical over 9 bases. CDR1 and CDR2 (germline): ENHRY, SYGVKD. The CDR3 runs to 16 residues. Trimming removed 4 bases from V and 5 bases from J; junction bases left unmatched: 11. CDR3 bases: TGTGCCATCAGTGGACCCAGCGGGGGGCATGAGGAGACCCAGTACTTC. It is translated as CAISGPSGGHEETQYF.

This clonotype was observed a handful of times. The CDR3 DNA reads TGTGCCCGAAGCGAGAACACCGGGGAGCTGTTTTTT. This encodes CARSENTGELFF. The rearrangement uses TRBV12-3 or TRBV12-4 and TRBJ2-2; unclear D gene. The CDR3 sequence is 12 residues long. With 11 bases removed from V and 1 base from J, the gap between germline ends came to 8 bases.

The CDR3 reads CASSPAVGGYTF. As DNA, the CDR3 is TGTGCCAGCAGCCCCGCGGTCGGTGGCTACACCTTC. The chain employs TRBV13 and TRBJ1-2; D unclear. Germline lookup yields CDR1 PRHDT and CDR2 FYEKMQ (reference sequence). The CDR3 has 12 amino acids. Trimming took off 5 bases at V and 7 bases at J, with 11 bases between the two ends.

The chain recombines TRBV10-3 with TRBJ2-7, with TRBD2 identical over 9 bases. The ends lost 4 bases at V and 7 bases at J; junction bases unmatched: 8. Germline CDR1 is ENHRY and CDR2 is SYGVKD. The CDR3 is 14 residues long. Here the CDR3 DNA reads TGTGCCATCAGTGTAGCGGGAGCCGCAGGAGAGCAGTACTTC. Encoded protein: CAISVAGAAGEQYF.

This chain joins TRBV20-1 and TRBJ2-1, with TRBD2 matching 12 bases. The CDR3 contains 15 residues. J lost 0 bases, V lost 5 bases, and 2 bases had no gene match. Per the germline V gene, CDR1 is DFQATT and CDR2 is SNEGSKA (reference sequence). Written as DNA, the CDR3 is TGCAGTGCTTTGACTAGCGGGAGCTCCTACAATGAGCAGTTCTTC. Amino acids: CSALTSGSSYNEQFF.

The chain carries TRBV15 and TRBJ2-7; 12 bases agree with TRBD2. Germline CDR1 LNHNV, CDR2 YYDKDF (reference sequence). The CDR3 has 19 residues. V lost 3 bases and J lost 7; bases outside the gene matches: 19. CDR3 nucleotide sequence: TGTGCCACCAGCAGTAAACACCCTAGCGGGGGGGTAGGCCAGGGAGAGCAGTACTTC. Residues: CATSSKHPSGGVGQGEQYF.

The chain carries TRBV5-1 and TRBJ2-2, with D possibly being TRBD2 (6 bases). V was clipped by 0 bases and J by 0 bases, with 6 bases between them. CDR1 SGHRS and CDR2 YFSETQ come from the germline V gene. The CDR3 extends over 15 amino acids. CDR3: CASSLGLANTGELFF. The CDR3, as DNA: TGCGCCAGCAGCTTGGGACTAGCGAACACCGGGGAGCTGTTTTTT.

This clonotype came up a few times. The gene calls are TRBV27 and TRBJ2-7; 7 nucleotides match TRBD2. J lost 4 bases, V lost 6 bases, and 9 bases had no gene match. CDR3 length: 14 amino acids. Looked up from germline, CDR1 is MNHEY and CDR2 is SMNVEV (reference sequence). The CDR3 DNA reads as TGTGCCAGCAGCCCCGGGACTAAAATTTACGAGCAGTACTTC. It is translated as CASSPGTKIYEQYF.

There are a few counts of this clonotype. CDR3 coding DNA: TGTGCCAGCAGGGAGCTCTCTGGAAACACCATATATTTT. Protein sequence: CASRELSGNTIYF. The J gene is TRBJ1-3, the V gene TRBV12-3 or TRBV12-4; the D is unclear. The CDR3 spans 13 residues. The ends were cut back, 6 bases at V and 0 bases at J, with 6 bases in the middle.

This clonotype was picked up a small number of times. The rearrangement links TRBV13 to TRBJ2-3; D unresolved. Germline CDR1 reads PRHDT; CDR2 reads FYEKMQ (reference sequence). The germline V and J ends were trimmed by 4 bases and 4 bases, with 6 bases remaining between them. The CDR3 loop spans 12 amino acids. The CDR3 spells CASSSYPDTQYF. The CDR3 DNA is TGTGCCAGCAGCTCATACCCAGATACGCAGTATTTT.

CDR3 region: CASTQSQGGNTEAFF. The DNA for the CDR3 is TGTGCCAGTACCCAATCCCAGGGGGGGAACACTGAAGCTTTCTTT. J is TRBJ1-1 and V is TRBV19; the match to TRBD1 covers 7 bases. CDR1 is LNHDA, CDR2 SQIVND, per germline (reference sequence). V was clipped by 7 bases and J by 1 base; unmatched bases: 9. The CDR3 spans 15 residues.